This T cell receptor (beta chain) came from a study of cytomegalovirus exposure and HLA in healthy donors. On the study more broadly: Assignment to the Caucasian-associated ancestry cluster applied to 75% to 85% of the approximately 400 genotyped donors.

Regarding this clone: Its specificity is not known.

The study, taken as a whole, reports: Another analysis was done later, and it associated roughly 15,000 TCR beta sequences with HLA alleles at 0.05 false discovery rate.

Both 60 Vbeta primers and 13 Jbeta primers went into the PCR. The data were produced by immunoSEQ multiplex PCR, yet TCRdb's version contains in-frame clones alone and is incomplete. This sample has about 130,000 clones; approximately 85% occur once, and the top ten carry under 8.5%. V trimming: 2 bases; J trimming: 2 bases; junction bases outside the gene matches: 3. This CDR3 region has 15 residues. The germline V gene encodes CDR1 ENHRY and CDR2 SYGVKD. The chain employs TRBV10-3 and TRBJ1-5; 7 bases are a match to TRBD1. Source material: PBMCs. The source is a woman aged 30 to 39 in good health and CMV-seropositive. The CDR3: CAISEGQEGNQPQHF. The CDR3 DNA sequence: TGTGCCATCAGTGAGGGACAGGAAGGCAATCAGCCCCAGCATTTT.